This T cell receptor (beta chain) was profiled in a study of blood T cell repertoires in COVID-19. Study context: Sources were T cells, B-cell-depleted T cells, or PBMCs; the material itself was cDNA or gDNA.

Produced via immunoSEQ multiplex PCR; TCRdb's table is partial and in-frame only. Here the sample spans about 140,000 clones, under 85% being singletons. This clonotype was sampled from a woman under 30 who had been exposed to COVID-19. Sequenced material: PBMCs or T cells enriched from blood (not recorded which).

CDR3 sequence reads: CASSLRAGGRGTQYF. Written as DNA, the CDR3 is TGTGCCAGCAGCCTACGAGCGGGAGGAAGGGGAACGCAGTATTTT. This chain links TRBV7-9 with TRBJ2-3; 9 nucleotides match TRBD2. The junction had 12 bases not matched to a gene; V was cut back by 5 bases and J by 9 bases. Germline V gene data show CDR1 as SEHNR and CDR2 as FQNEAQ (reference sequence). The CDR3 is 15 residues long.